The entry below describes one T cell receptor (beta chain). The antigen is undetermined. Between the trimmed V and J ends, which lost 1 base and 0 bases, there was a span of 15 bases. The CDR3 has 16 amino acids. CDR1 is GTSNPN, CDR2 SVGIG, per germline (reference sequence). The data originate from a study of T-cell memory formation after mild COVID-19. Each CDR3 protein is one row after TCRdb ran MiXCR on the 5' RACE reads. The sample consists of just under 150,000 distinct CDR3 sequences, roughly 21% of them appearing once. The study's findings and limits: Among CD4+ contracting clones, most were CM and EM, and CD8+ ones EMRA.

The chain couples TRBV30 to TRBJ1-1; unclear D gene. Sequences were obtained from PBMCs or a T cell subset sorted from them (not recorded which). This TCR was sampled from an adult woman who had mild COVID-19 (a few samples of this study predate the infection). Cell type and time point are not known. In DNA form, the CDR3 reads TGTGCCTGGAGTGGACGATTAAGACCTATGAACACTGAAGCTTTCTTT. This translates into CAWSGRLRPMNTEAFF.